One and the same sample provided the 27 T cell receptor beta chains below, sequenced in a study of T cells in Graves' hyperthyroidism and ophthalmopathy. Regions amplified from RNA transcripts were the TCR beta CDR3 regions. When the TCR CDR3 underwent first-round RT-PCR, the HTBI primer set was used. TCRdb itself ran the multiplex PCR reads through MiXCR, one entry per CDR3 protein. The data hold 380,000 or so distinct CDR3 sequences, with roughly 14% observed a single time. Specimen: blood. The receptors originated from a man in his thirties or forties with Graves' hyperthyroidism that later progressed to Graves' ophthalmopathy.

In its sample, this clonotype was seen a few times. The V gene is TRBV18, the J gene TRBJ1-1, with D possibly being TRBD1 (6 bases). CDR3 length: 17 residues. V was clipped by 1 base and J by 1 base, with 16 bases between them. The germline CDR1 and CDR2 sequences are KGHSH and LQKENI. The chain's CDR3 is CASSPRVSGGRNTEAFF. The CDR3 DNA follows: TGTGCCAGCTCACCACGGGTTTCCGGGGGCAGGAACACTGAAGCTTTCTTT.

This clonotype appeared many times. CDR3 residues: CASSLGVTGGNTEAFF. CDR3 DNA sequence: TGTGCCAGCAGTTTAGGGGTGACAGGGGGAAACACTGAAGCTTTCTTT. This chain links TRBV27 with TRBJ1-1; 9 nucleotides line up with TRBD1. There are 16 residues in the CDR3. Losses at the gene ends were 2 bases for V and 2 bases for J; bases not matched to a gene: 6. The germline V gene has CDR1 MNHEY and CDR2 SMNVEV (reference sequence).

The genes are TRBV12-5 and TRBJ2-5; D may be TRBD1 (6 bases). V lost 2 bases, J lost 1 base, and 14 bases lay in between. The CDR3 totals 16 residues. Germline V CDR1 and CDR2: LGHNT, FRNRAP. Written as DNA, the CDR3 is TGTGCTAGTGGTTTGATCACAGGGTCCCTCCAAGAGACCCAGTACTTC. This sequence encodes CASGLITGSLQETQYF.

This clonotype occurred a few times. The chain recombines TRBV28 with TRBJ2-3; a possible D gene is TRBD2 (6 bases). From germline, CDR1 is MDHEN and CDR2 SYDVKM. Trimming removed 6 bases from V and 2 bases from J, with 18 bases in between. The CDR3 is 16 amino acids. CDR3 sequence (DNA): TGTGCCAGCAGCGAGCCCCCGGGAGAAGACACAGATACGCAGTATTTT. This gives the protein CASSEPPGEDTDTQYF.

Details on this clonotype: This may come from a read error, since a much larger clone is one base off. CDR3 DNA sequence: TGCGCCAGCAGCTTCGGGACAGAGGGCGAGTATTCACCCCTCCACTTT. Encoded protein: CASSFGTEGEYSPLHF. The rearrangement links TRBV5-1 to TRBJ1-6; 7 positions match TRBD1. Looked up from germline, CDR1 is SGHRS and CDR2 is YFSETQ. V gave up 2 bases and J gave up 8 bases; unmatched junction bases: 10. The CDR3 spans 16 residues.

This clonotype was observed at least ten times. This chain uses TRBV2 with TRBJ2-3; D uncertain. The CDR3 is 13 amino acids. The germline gives CDR1 SNHLY, CDR2 FYNNEI. V was clipped by 8 bases and J by 6 bases, with 15 bases between them. The CDR3: CASWMHPMDTQYF. The CDR3 DNA reads TGTGCCAGCTGGATGCACCCCATGGATACGCAGTATTTT.

The gene calls are TRBV29-1 and TRBJ2-2, with unresolved D. The CDR3 has 12 amino acids. Trimming took 2 bases from V and 8 from J, leaving 9 bases between them. Per the germline V gene, CDR1 is SQVTM and CDR2 is ANQGSEA. The CDR3 nucleotides read TGCAGCGTTGAATGGCCGTGGGGGGAGCTGTTTTTT. It yields the protein CSVEWPWGELFF.

Worth noting for this clonotype: Just one base apart from a much larger clone, this may be a read error. The missing conserved phenylalanine or tryptophan at the end of this CDR3 makes a read error likely. The chain joins TRBV19 to TRBJ1-2; 10 nucleotides agree with TRBD1. The CDR3 extends over 17 amino acids. Per the germline V gene, CDR1 is LNHDA and CDR2 is SQIVND (reference sequence). The V segment lost 1 base and the J segment 2 bases; nucleotides outside the gene matches: 7. Here the CDR3 reads CASSIAPGQGRNYGYTL. In DNA, the CDR3 is TGTGCCAGTAGTATAGCACCGGGACAGGGGCGCAACTATGGCTACACCCTC.

The chain combines TRBV7-8 with TRBJ1-2; D might be TRBD1 (6 bases). Between the trimmed V and J ends, which lost 1 base and 6 bases, there was a span of 18 bases. This CDR3 comprises 16 residues. Germline CDR1 is SGHVS and CDR2 is FQNEAQ. CDR3: CASSLGLTGGKDGYTF. The CDR3 DNA is TGTGCCAGCAGCTTAGGTCTGACAGGAGGAAAGGATGGCTACACCTTC.

As to this clonotype: Relative to the germline gene, one junction end is altered; a read error may explain this. V gene TRBV4-2 combines with J gene TRBJ1-4; no firm D call. CDR1 LGHNA and CDR2 YNFKEQ come from the germline V gene. The CDR3 runs 16 residues. CDR3 in amino acids: CASSQVLGATNEKPFF. As DNA, the CDR3 is TGTGCCAGCAGCCAAGTGTTGGGAGCAACTAATGAAAAACCGTTTTTT.

This clonotype was picked up many times. V and J are TRBV20-1 and TRBJ2-3; a weak D match, TRBD1 (6 bases). The ends were cut back, 1 base at V and 5 bases at J, with 16 bases in the middle. CDR1 and CDR2 from the germline V gene are DFQATT and SNEGSKA (reference sequence). The CDR3 has 15 amino acids. The CDR3 spells CSARGSRGSQDTQYF. In DNA, the CDR3 is TGCAGTGCTAGAGGGTCAAGGGGGTCTCAAGATACGCAGTATTTT.

This clonotype showed up just a few times. V usage is TRBV9 and J usage is TRBJ2-1, with D tentatively TRBD1 (5 bases). In germline, CDR1 is SGDLS, CDR2 YYNGEE. V was shortened by 4 bases and J by 5 bases, with 10 bases between the two germline ends. CDR3 length: 13 amino acids. In DNA, the CDR3 is TGTGCCAGCAGCAATTCCAGGGACAATGAGCAGTTCTTC. Protein sequence: CASSNSRDNEQFF.

This clonotype was picked up many times. The chain employs TRBV2 and TRBJ1-5; the match to TRBD1 covers 9 bases. The germline CDR1 and CDR2 sequences are SNHLY and FYNNEI. The CDR3 is 15 amino acids. V lost 4 bases and J lost 7; bases outside the gene matches: 8. The chain's CDR3 is CASSVYRGRMQPQHF. CDR3 in DNA: TGTGCCAGCAGTGTTTACAGGGGGCGCATGCAGCCCCAGCATTTT.

This clonotype was observed at least ten times. The chain uses TRBV7-8 and TRBJ2-5, with 7 bases matching TRBD1. Germline values: CDR1 SGHVS, CDR2 FQNEAQ. V was pared by 5 bases and J by 0 bases, with 3 bases of the junction left unmatched. The CDR3 has 14 amino acids. CDR3: CASSQGDHQETQYF. DNA for the CDR3: TGTGCCAGCAGCCAGGGGGACCACCAAGAGACCCAGTACTTC.

A few counts support this clonotype. This sequence joins TRBV3-1 and TRBJ1-1; 7 bases line up with TRBD1. The CDR3 contains 14 residues. V shed 9 bases, J shed 1 base, and the junction held 8 bases outside the gene matches. CDR1 and CDR2 from the germline V gene are LGHDT and YNNKEL (reference sequence). The CDR3 bases are TGTGCCAGTACCTCCAGGGGGGGGAACACTGAAGCTTTCTTT. Translated: CASTSRGGNTEAFF. Full variable domain (rest looked up from reference TRBV3-1 and TRBJ1-1): DTAVSQTPKYLVTQMGNDKSIKCEQNLGHDTMYWYKQDSKKFLKIMFSYNNKELIINETVPNRFSPKSPDKAHLNLHINSLELGDSAVYFCASTSRGGNTEAFFGQGTRLTVV.

The sample holds a few counts of this clonotype. This sequence joins TRBV5-5 and TRBJ1-1; D possibly corresponds to TRBD1 (5 bases). CDR1 SGHKS and CDR2 YYEKEE come from the germline V gene (reference sequence). V dropped 4 bases and J dropped 5 bases, with 18 bases sitting between them. The CDR3 loop spans 15 amino acids. CDR3 bases: TGTGCCAGCAGCCGGCTGACAGAGAGACGGACTGAAGCTTTCTTT. Translated, it gives CASSRLTERRTEAFF.

This clonotype was seen ten or more times. V is TRBV3-1 and J is TRBJ2-2; no definite D call. Germline V gives CDR1 LGHDT, CDR2 YNNKEL (reference sequence). V was trimmed by 1 base and J by 9 bases, leaving 6 bases between them. The CDR3 sequence is 12 residues long. The CDR3 DNA is TGTGCCAGCAGCCAAGTTGAACGGGAGCTGTTTTTT. Its translation: CASSQVERELFF.

The sample holds many counts of this clonotype. The genes are TRBV27 and TRBJ1-6; the D gene is possibly TRBD1 (6 bases). The CDR3 consists of 15 residues. The germline CDR1 and CDR2 sequences are MNHEY and SMNVEV (reference sequence). Trimming shortened V by 3 bases and J by 7 bases, and 13 bases separated the two germline ends. This CDR3 reads CASSFGGAWNSPLHF. CDR3 DNA sequence: TGTGCCAGCAGTTTTGGGGGCGCATGGAATTCACCCCTCCACTTT.

This sequence joins TRBV7-9 and TRBJ2-1, with 10 bases fitting TRBD1. V lost 5 bases, J lost 9 bases, and 10 bases stayed unmatched. CDR1 is SEHNR, CDR2 FQNEAQ, per germline (reference sequence). The CDR3 consists of 15 residues. CDR3 sequence reads: CASSPRGTGVGEQFF. CDR3 nucleotides: TGTGCCAGCAGCCCTAGGGGGACAGGGGTTGGTGAGCAGTTCTTC.

This chain uses TRBV19 with TRBJ1-6; D is ambiguous. V was trimmed by 2 bases and J by 5 bases, leaving 7 bases between them. From germline, CDR1 is LNHDA and CDR2 SQIVND (reference sequence). This CDR3 region has 14 residues. The CDR3 sequence is CASSIPRNNSPLHF. The CDR3 coding sequence is TGTGCCAGTAGTATACCCAGAAATAATTCACCCCTCCACTTT.

This clonotype was observed many times. The chain has TRBV20-1 and TRBJ2-3; 10 bases map to TRBD1. Losses at the gene ends were 0 bases for V and 5 bases for J; bases not matched to a gene: 11. The germline CDR1 and CDR2 sequences are DFQATT and SNEGSKA (reference sequence). The CDR3 extends over 17 amino acids. This chain's CDR3 is CSARDSTGTGELDTQYF. In DNA, the CDR3 is TGCAGTGCTAGAGATAGTACGGGGACAGGGGAATTAGATACGCAGTATTTT.

The chain is built from TRBV12-3 or TRBV12-4 and TRBJ2-1; 10 bases are shared with TRBD2. The V gene end was trimmed by 5 bases and the J gene end by 5 bases; junction bases not matched to a gene: 6. The CDR3 totals 15 residues. The CDR3 region has the DNA TGTGCCAGCAGTAAGCGGGGGGGCCTGGACAATGAGCAGTTCTTC. It is translated as CASSKRGGLDNEQFF.

This sequence joins TRBV30 and TRBJ2-3; 10 nucleotides agree with TRBD2. In germline, CDR1 is GTSNPN, CDR2 SVGIG (reference sequence). V shed 2 bases and J 6 bases; nucleotides not matched to a gene: 5. CDR3 length: 14 residues. The CDR3, as DNA: TGTGCCTGGAGTAGGACTAGCGGCGGCGATACGCAGTATTTT. Translated, it gives CAWSRTSGGDTQYF.

This clonotype has at least ten counts. CDR3 coding DNA: TGTGCCAGCAGCTCCGACCCCGGAAGCAATCAGCCCCAGCATTTT. Encoded protein: CASSSDPGSNQPQHF. V usage is TRBV11-2 and J usage is TRBJ1-5; D not certain. V was trimmed by 4 bases and J by 1 base, leaving 11 bases between them. CDR1 and CDR2 from the germline V gene are SGHAT and FQNNGV. The CDR3 consists of 15 residues.

The rearrangement joins TRBV10-1 to TRBJ1-2; D gene uncertain. V was pared by 0 bases and J by 1 base, with 6 bases between. The CDR3 covers 14 residues. Germline-derived CDR1 and CDR2 are WNHNN and SYGVQD (reference sequence). The DNA for the CDR3 is TGCGCCAGCAGTGAGTCGACGTTTAACTATGGCTACACCTTC. Its protein product is CASSESTFNYGYTF.

This clonotype has more than one count but fewer than ten. The chain couples TRBV6-2 or TRBV6-3 to TRBJ1-5, with TRBD1 identical over 7 bases. Trimming removed 0 bases from V and 2 bases from J; junction bases left unmatched: 4. The CDR3 has 16 residues. Per the germline V gene, CDR1 is MNHEY and CDR2 is SVGEGT. The CDR3 sequence is CASSYSWTGGNQPQHF. The CDR3 DNA reads as TGTGCCAGCAGTTACTCTTGGACAGGAGGCAATCAGCCCCAGCATTTT.

This clonotype was picked up many times. The chain uses TRBV6-1 and TRBJ1-2; D may be TRBD1 (6 bases). The V gene lost 7 bases and the J gene lost 5 bases, with 14 bases spanning the gap. The CDR3 loop spans 13 amino acids. Germline CDR1 is MNHNS and CDR2 is SASEGT. The CDR3 nucleotides read TGTGCCAGCAAAGACGGAGGGGGATATGGCTACACCTTC. It specifies CASKDGGGYGYTF.